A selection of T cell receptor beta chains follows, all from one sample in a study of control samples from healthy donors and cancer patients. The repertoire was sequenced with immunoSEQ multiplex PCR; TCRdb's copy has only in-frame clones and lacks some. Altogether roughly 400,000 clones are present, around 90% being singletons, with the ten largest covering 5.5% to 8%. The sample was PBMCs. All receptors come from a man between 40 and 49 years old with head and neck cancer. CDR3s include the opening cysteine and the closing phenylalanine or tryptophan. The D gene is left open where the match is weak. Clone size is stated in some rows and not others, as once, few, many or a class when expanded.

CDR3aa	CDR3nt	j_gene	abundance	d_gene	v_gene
CASSIDLGTSGDWNIQYF	TGTGCCAGTAGTATAGATCTGGGGACTAGCGGGGATTGGAACATTCAGTACTTC	TRBJ2-4	-	TRBD2	TRBV19
CASSYVGEKLFF	TGTGCCAGCAGTTACGTCGGTGAAAAACTGTTTTTT	TRBJ1-4	few	-	TRBV6-6
CASSLRTSVPDEQYF	TGTGCCAGCAGCTTGCGGACTAGTGTTCCTGACGAGCAGTACTTC	TRBJ2-7	-	TRBD2	TRBV7-6
CASSYLAGTIDTQYF	TGTGCCAGCAGTTACCTAGCGGGGACGATAGATACGCAGTATTTT	TRBJ2-3	-	TRBD2	TRBV6-2/TRBV6-3
CAWSVSGFNYGYTF	TGTGCCTGGAGTGTATCAGGGTTTAACTATGGCTACACCTTC	TRBJ1-2	few	-	TRBV30
CASSLESSGAVAYGYTF	TGTGCCAGCAGCTTAGAAAGTTCCGGGGCTGTCGCCTATGGCTACACCTTC	TRBJ1-2	-	-	TRBV7-9
CASSWPRGRGSYEQYF	TGTGCCAGCAGCTGGCCCCGTGGCAGGGGTTCCTACGAGCAGTACTTC	TRBJ2-7	few	-	TRBV11-2
CASSFRSGVETQYF	TGTGCCAGCAGTTTTAGGAGCGGGGTAGAGACCCAGTACTTC	TRBJ2-5	-	TRBD2	TRBV28
CASSVNTFGELFF	TGTGCCAGCAGCGTAAACACATTCGGGGAGCTGTTTTTT	TRBJ2-2	-	-	TRBV9
CASRPNMETYTGELFF	TGTGCCAGCAGGCCTAATATGGAAACCTACACCGGGGAGCTGTTTTTT	TRBJ2-2	-	-	TRBV5-6
CASSLVPSGTSYEQYF	TGCGCCAGCAGCTTGGTTCCTAGCGGGACCTCCTACGAGCAGTACTTC	TRBJ2-7	-	TRBD2	TRBV5-1
CSVDQLAASSYNEQFF	TGCAGCGTTGATCAACTAGCGGCAAGCTCCTACAATGAGCAGTTCTTC	TRBJ2-1	-	TRBD2	TRBV29-1
CASSPVGSATGELFF	TGTGCCAGCAGCCCTGTGGGTAGCGCTACCGGGGAGCTGTTTTTT	TRBJ2-2	-	-	TRBV5-4
CASSLVGIAGANVLTF	TGTGCCAGCAGCTTAGTTGGGATTGCCGGGGCCAACGTCCTGACTTTC	TRBJ2-6	once	-	TRBV7-2
CASSLGGREQYF	TGTGCCAGCAGTTTGGGGGGGCGTGAGCAGTACTTC	TRBJ2-7	-	-	TRBV28
CASSRGRTQGTQYF	TGTGCCAGCAGCAGGGGACGGACCCAAGGGACCCAGTACTTC	TRBJ2-5	-	-	TRBV7-8
CASSLNGGYDYGYTF	TGTGCCAGCAGCCTCAATGGGGGGTATGACTATGGCTACACCTTC	TRBJ1-2	few	-	TRBV11-2
CASSLGGPWRGYTF	TGTGCCAGCAGTTTAGGCGGGCCGTGGCGCGGCTACACCTTC	TRBJ1-2	-	-	TRBV28
CASSLGSGMAYEQYF	TGTGCCAGCAGTTTAGGATCCGGGATGGCCTACGAGCAGTACTTC	TRBJ2-7	-	-	TRBV27
CASSPGGEREQYF	TGTGCCAGCTCCCCCGGTGGCGAACGCGAGCAGTACTTC	TRBJ2-7	-	-	TRBV18
CASSQGGIRRIPYEQYF	TGTGCCAGCAGCCAAGGGGGAATTAGGAGGATACCCTACGAGCAGTACTTC	TRBJ2-7	-	-	TRBV3-1/TRBV3-2
CASSERGARQPQHF	TGTGCCAGCAGTGAGCGGGGGGCCAGGCAGCCCCAGCATTTT	TRBJ1-5	-	-	TRBV6-1
CAWSVVPNTEAFF	TGTGCCTGGAGTGTGGTACCGAACACTGAAGCTTTCTTT	TRBJ1-1	-	-	TRBV30
CASSLSGGGNQPQHF	TGTGCCAGCAGCTTGTCAGGGGGTGGCAATCAGCCCCAGCATTTT	TRBJ1-5	-	TRBD1	TRBV7-2